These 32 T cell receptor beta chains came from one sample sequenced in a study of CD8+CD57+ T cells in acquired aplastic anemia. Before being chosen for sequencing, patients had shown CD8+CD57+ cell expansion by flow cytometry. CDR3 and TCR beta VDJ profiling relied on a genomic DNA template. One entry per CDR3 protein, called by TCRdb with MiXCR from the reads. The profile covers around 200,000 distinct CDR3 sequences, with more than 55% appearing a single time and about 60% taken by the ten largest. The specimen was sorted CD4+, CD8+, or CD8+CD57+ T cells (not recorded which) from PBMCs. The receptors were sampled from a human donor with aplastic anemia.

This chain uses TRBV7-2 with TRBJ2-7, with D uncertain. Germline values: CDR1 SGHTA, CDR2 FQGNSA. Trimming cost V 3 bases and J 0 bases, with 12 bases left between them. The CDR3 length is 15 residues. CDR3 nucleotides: TGTGCCAGCAGCTTCCGGATTACCTCCTCCTACGAGCAGTACTTC. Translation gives CASSFRITSSYEQYF.

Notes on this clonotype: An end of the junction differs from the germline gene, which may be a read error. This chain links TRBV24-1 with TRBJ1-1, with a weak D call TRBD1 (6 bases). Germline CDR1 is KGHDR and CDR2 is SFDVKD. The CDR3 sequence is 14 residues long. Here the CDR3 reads CASSLSGASTEAFF. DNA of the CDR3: TGTGCCAGCAGTTTGTCGGGGGCCAGCACTGAAGCTTTCTTT.

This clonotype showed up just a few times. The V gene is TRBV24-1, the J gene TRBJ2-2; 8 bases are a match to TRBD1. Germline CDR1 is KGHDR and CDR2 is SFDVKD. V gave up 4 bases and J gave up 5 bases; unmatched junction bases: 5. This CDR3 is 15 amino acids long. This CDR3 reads CATSDPGQGTGELFF. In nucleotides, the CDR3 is TGTGCCACCAGTGACCCCGGACAGGGTACCGGGGAGCTGTTTTTT.

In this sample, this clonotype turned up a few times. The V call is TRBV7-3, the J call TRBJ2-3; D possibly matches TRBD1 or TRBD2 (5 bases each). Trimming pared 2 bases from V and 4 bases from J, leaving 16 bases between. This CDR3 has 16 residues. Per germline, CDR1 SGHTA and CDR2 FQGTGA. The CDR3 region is CASSLRLSLGADTQYF. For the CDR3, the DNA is TGTGCCAGCAGCTTACGCCTTTCTCTGGGGGCAGATACGCAGTATTTT.

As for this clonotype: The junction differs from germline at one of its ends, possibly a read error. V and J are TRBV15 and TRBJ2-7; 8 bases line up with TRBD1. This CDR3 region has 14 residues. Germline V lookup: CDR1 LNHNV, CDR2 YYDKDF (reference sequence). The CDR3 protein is CATSGDQGAREQYF. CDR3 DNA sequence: TGTGCCACCAGCGGAGATCAGGGGGCGCGTGAGCAGTACTTC.

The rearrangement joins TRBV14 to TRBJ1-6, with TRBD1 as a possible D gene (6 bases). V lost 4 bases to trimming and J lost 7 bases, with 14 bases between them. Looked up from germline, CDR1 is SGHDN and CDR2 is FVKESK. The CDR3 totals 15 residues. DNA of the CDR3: TGTGCCAGCAGCCCGACGGGCGGGACAAATTCACCCCTCCACTTT. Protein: CASSPTGGTNSPLHF.

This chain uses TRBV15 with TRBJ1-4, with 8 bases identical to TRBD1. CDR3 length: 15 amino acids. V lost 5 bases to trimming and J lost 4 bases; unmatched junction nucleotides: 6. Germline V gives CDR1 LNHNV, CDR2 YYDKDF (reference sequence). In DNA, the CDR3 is TGTGCCACCAGCCTTTTGGGACAGGATAATGAAAAACTGTTTTTT. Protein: CATSLLGQDNEKLFF.

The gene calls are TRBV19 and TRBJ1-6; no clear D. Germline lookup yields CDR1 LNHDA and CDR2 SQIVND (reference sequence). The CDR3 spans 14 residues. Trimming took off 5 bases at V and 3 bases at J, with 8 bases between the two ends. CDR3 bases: TGTGCCAGTAGTGAGAGTAACTATAATTCACCCCTCCACTTT. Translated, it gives CASSESNYNSPLHF.

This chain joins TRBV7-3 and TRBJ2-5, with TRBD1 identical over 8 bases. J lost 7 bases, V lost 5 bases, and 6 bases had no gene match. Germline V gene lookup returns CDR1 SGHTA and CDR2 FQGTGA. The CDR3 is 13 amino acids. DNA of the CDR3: TGTGCCAGCAGCCGGGACAGGACAGGGACCCAGTACTTC. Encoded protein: CASSRDRTGTQYF.

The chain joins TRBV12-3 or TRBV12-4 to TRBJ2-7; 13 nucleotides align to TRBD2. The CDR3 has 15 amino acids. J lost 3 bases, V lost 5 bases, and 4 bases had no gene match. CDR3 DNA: TGTGCCAGCAGTGCGACTAGCGGGGGGCACTACGAGCAGTACTTC. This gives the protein CASSATSGGHYEQYF.

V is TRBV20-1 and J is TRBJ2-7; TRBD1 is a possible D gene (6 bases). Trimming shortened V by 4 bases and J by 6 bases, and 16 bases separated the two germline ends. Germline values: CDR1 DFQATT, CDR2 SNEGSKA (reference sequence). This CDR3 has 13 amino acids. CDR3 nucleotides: TGCAGTGCTACCGACAGGTACGGGGCCGAGCAGTACTTC. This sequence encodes CSATDRYGAEQYF.

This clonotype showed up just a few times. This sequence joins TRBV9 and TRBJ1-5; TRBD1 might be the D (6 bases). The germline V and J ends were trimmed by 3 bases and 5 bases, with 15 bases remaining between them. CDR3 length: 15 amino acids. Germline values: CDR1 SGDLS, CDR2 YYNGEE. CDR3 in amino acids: CASSGDVGGHQPQHF. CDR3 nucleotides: TGTGCCAGCAGCGGAGACGTGGGGGGCCATCAGCCCCAGCATTTT.

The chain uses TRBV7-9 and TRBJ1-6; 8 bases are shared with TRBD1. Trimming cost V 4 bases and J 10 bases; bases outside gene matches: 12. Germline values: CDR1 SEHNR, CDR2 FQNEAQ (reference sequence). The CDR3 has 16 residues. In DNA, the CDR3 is TGTGCCAGCAGCTACCTTCAGACAGGGGACGGGTCACCCCTCCACTTT. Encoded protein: CASSYLQTGDGSPLHF.

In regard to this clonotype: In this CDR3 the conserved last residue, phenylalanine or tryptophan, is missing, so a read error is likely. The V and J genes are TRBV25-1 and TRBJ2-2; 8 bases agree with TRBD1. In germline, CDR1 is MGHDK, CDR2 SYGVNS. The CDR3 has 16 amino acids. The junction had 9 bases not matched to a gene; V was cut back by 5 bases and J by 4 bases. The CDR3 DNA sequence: TGTGCCAGCAGTCCCGGACAGGGAGGTAGCACCGGGGAGCTGTTTTTA. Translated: CASSPGQGGSTGELFL.

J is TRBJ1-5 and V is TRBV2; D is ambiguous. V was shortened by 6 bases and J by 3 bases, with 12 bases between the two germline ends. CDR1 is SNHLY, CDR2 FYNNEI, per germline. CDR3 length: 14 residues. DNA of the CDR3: TGTGCCAGCAGCGTAGGCGGAACCAATCAGCCCCAGCATTTT. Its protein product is CASSVGGTNQPQHF.

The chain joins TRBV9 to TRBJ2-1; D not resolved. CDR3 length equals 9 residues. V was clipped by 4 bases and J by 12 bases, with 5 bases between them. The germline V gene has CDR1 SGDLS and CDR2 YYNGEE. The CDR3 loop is CASSRGQFF. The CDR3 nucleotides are TGTGCCAGCAGCCGCGGGCAGTTCTTC.

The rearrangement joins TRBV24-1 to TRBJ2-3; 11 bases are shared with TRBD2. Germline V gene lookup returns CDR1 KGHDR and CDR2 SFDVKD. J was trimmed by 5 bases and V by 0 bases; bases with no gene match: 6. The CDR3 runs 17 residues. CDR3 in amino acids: CATSDLGLAGGLDTQYF. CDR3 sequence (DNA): TGTGCCACCAGTGATTTGGGTCTAGCGGGGGGTTTAGATACGCAGTATTTT.

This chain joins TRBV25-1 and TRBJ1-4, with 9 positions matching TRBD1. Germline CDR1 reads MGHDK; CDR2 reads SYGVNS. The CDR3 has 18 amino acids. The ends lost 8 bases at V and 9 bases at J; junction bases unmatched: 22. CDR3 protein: CASGEPGQGLLPRKKLFF. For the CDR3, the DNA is TGTGCCAGCGGGGAACCGGGACAGGGATTACTGCCACGAAAAAAACTGTTTTTT.

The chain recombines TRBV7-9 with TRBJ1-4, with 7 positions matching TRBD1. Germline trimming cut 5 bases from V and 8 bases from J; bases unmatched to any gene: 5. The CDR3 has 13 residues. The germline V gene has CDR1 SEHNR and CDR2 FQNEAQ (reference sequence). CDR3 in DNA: TGTGCCAGCAGCCGAGAGGGACAGGAAAAACTGTTTTTT. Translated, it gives CASSREGQEKLFF. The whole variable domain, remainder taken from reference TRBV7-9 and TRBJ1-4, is DTGVSQNPRHKITKRGQNVTFRCDPISEHNRLYWYRQTLGQGPEFLTYFQNEAQLEKSRLLSDRFSAERPKGSFSTLEIQRTEQGDSAMYLCASSREGQEKLFFGSGTQLSVL.

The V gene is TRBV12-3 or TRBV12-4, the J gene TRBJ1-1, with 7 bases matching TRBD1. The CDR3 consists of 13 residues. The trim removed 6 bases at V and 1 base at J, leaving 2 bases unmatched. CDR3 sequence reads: CASSGQANTEAFF. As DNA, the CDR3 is TGTGCCAGCAGCGGACAGGCGAACACTGAAGCTTTCTTT.

Here the CDR3 DNA reads TGTGCCAGTAGTATTCGCAGGGATTCCTACGAGCAGTACTTC. Translation: CASSIRRDSYEQYF. The V call is TRBV19, the J call TRBJ2-7; maybe TRBD1 (5 bases). Per the germline V gene, CDR1 is LNHDA and CDR2 is SQIVND (reference sequence). V was cut by 3 bases and J by 1 base, with 10 bases left in between. The CDR3 is made up of 14 amino acids. Complete variable domain (other parts from reference TRBV19 and TRBJ2-7): DGGITQSPKYLFRKEGQNVTLSCEQNLNHDAMYWYRQDPGQGLRLIYYSQIVNDFQKGDIAEGYSVSREKKESFPLTVTSAQKNPTAFYLCASSIRRDSYEQYFGPGTRLTVT.

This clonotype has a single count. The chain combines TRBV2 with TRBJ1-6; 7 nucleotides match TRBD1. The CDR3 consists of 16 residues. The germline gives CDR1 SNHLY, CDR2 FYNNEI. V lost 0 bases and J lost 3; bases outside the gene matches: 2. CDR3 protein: CASSEARQGYNSPLHF. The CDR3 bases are TGTGCCAGCAGTGAAGCGAGACAGGGCTATAATTCACCCCTCCACTTT.

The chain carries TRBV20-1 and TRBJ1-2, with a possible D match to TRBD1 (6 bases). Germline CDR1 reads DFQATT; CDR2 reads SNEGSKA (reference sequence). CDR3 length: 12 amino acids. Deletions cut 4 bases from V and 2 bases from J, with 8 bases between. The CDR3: CSANTGNYGYTF. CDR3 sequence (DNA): TGCAGTGCTAACACAGGGAACTATGGCTACACCTTC.

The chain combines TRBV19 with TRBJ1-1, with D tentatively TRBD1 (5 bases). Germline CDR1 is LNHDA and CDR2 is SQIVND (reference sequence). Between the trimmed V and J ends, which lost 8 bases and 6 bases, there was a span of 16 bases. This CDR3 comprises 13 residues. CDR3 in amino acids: CASWGQQRAEAFF. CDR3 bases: TGTGCCAGTTGGGGCCAGCAGCGGGCTGAAGCTTTCTTT.

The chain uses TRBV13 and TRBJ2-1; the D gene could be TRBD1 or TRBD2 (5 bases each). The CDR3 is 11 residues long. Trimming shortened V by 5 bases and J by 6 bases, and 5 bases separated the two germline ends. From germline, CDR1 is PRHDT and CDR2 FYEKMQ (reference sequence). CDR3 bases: TGTGCCAGCAGCGGGGGCAATGAGCAGTTCTTC. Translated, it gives CASSGGNEQFF.

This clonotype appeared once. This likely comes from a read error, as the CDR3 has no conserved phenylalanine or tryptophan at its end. The CDR3 loop reads CATSDFETQYL. The CDR3 DNA follows: TGTGCCACCAGTGATTTTGAGACCCAGTACCTC. V gene TRBV24-1 combines with J gene TRBJ2-5, with D hard to call. This CDR3 has 11 amino acids. Germline values: CDR1 KGHDR, CDR2 SFDVKD. With 1 base removed from V and 5 bases from J, the gap between germline ends came to 1 base.

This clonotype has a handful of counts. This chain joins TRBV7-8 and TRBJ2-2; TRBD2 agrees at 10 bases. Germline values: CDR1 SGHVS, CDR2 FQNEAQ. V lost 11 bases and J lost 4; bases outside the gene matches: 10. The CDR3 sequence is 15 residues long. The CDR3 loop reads CAVPQGTSATGELFF. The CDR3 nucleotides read TGTGCCGTCCCGCAAGGGACTAGCGCCACCGGGGAGCTGTTTTTT.

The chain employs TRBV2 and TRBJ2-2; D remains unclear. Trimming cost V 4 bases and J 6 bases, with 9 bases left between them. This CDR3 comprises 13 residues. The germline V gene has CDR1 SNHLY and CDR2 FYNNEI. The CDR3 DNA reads TGTGCCAGCAGTGCAGGCGGTCCCGGGGAGCTGTTTTTT. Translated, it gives CASSAGGPGELFF.

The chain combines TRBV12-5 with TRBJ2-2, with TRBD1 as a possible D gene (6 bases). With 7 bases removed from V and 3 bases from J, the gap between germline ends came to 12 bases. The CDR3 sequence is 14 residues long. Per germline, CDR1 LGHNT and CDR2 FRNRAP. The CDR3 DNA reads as TGTGCTAGTGCAGACAGGAAATACACCGGGGAGCTGTTTTTT. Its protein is CASADRKYTGELFF.

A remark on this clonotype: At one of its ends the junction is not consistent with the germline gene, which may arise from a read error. The chain's CDR3 is CASSQDRRTGANVLTF. CDR3 bases: TGCGCCAGCAGCCAAGATCGCAGGACAGGGGCCAACGTCCTGACTTTC. V is TRBV5-5 and J is TRBJ2-6; D possibly corresponds to TRBD1 (5 bases). Germline loops: CDR1 SGHKS, CDR2 YYEKEE (reference sequence). CDR3 length: 16 amino acids.

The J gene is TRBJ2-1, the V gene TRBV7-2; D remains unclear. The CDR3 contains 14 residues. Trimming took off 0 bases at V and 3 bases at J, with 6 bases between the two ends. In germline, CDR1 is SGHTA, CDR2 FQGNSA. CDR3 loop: CASSLAVIYNEQFF. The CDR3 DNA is TGTGCCAGCAGCTTAGCGGTGATCTACAATGAGCAGTTCTTC.

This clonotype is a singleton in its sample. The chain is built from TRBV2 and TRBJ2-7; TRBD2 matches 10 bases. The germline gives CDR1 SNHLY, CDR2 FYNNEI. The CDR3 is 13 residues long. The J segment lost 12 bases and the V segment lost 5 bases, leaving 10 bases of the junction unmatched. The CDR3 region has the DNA TGTGCCAGCAGTTGGTCTAGCGGGAGTTCGGGGTACTTC. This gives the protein CASSWSSGSSGYF.